The 17 T cell receptor beta chains given below trace back to one sample, sequenced in a study of blood T cells in healthy people across ages. With a J-beta primer mix and a sample-barcoded 5' primer, a second PCR ran roughly 6 to 11 cycles. MiXCR, run by TCRdb on the 5' RACE reads, gives a single entry per CDR3 protein. This table has 1.5 million to 2 million distinct CDR3 sequences, about 50% appearing once. The sample taken for sequencing was blood. The receptors stem from a woman in her 40s in good health.

The rearrangement joins TRBV9 to TRBJ2-7; 7 nucleotides agree with TRBD2. The germline gives CDR1 SGDLS, CDR2 YYNGEE. The junction had 13 bases not matched to a gene; V was cut back by 4 bases and J by 12 bases. This CDR3 region has 13 residues. CDR3 sequence (DNA): TGTGCCAGCAGCCCGACGGGGGGTTGGACCCGGTACTTC. Protein sequence: CASSPTGGWTRYF.

The chain couples TRBV20-1 to TRBJ2-5; TRBD2 matches 8 bases. The CDR3 extends over 18 amino acids. V gave up 1 base and J gave up 2 bases; unmatched junction bases: 15. CDR1 and CDR2 (germline): DFQATT, SNEGSKA (reference sequence). This chain's CDR3 is CSARVTFPAGESQETQYF. The CDR3 DNA is TGCAGTGCTAGAGTAACGTTTCCAGCGGGGGAGTCGCAAGAGACCCAGTACTTC.

This clonotype has more than one count but fewer than ten. The CDR3 nucleotides read TGCAGTGCTAGAGTAGACAGGGGCCATCAGCCCCAGCATTTT. Protein: CSARVDRGHQPQHF. The chain is built from TRBV20-1 and TRBJ1-5; 8 bases fit TRBD1. Germline CDR1 and CDR2: DFQATT and SNEGSKA (reference sequence). V was pared by 1 base and J by 5 bases, with 4 bases of the junction left unmatched. The CDR3 has 14 amino acids.

J is TRBJ1-6 and V is TRBV27, with 7 bases matching TRBD1. The CDR3 contains 16 residues. The J segment lost 0 bases and the V segment lost 5 bases, leaving 4 bases of the junction unmatched. Germline-derived CDR1 and CDR2 are MNHEY and SMNVEV (reference sequence). Here the CDR3 reads CASSLRGASYNSPLHF. The DNA of the CDR3 is TGTGCCAGCAGTCTCAGGGGGGCCTCCTATAATTCACCCCTCCACTTT.

The rearrangement uses TRBV6-5 and TRBJ1-2; the match to TRBD1 covers 10 bases. This CDR3 contains 16 residues. Germline lookup yields CDR1 MNHEY and CDR2 SVGAGI. V gave up 7 bases and J gave up 6 bases; unmatched junction bases: 14. CDR3 residues: CASTLAPGQGMDGYTF. Written as DNA, the CDR3 is TGTGCCAGCACCTTAGCCCCGGGACAGGGGATGGATGGCTACACCTTC.

This clonotype has a handful of counts. The V call is TRBV27, the J call TRBJ1-2, with TRBD1 as a possible D gene (6 bases). Germline loops: CDR1 MNHEY, CDR2 SMNVEV (reference sequence). This CDR3 is built from 14 residues. V gave up 5 bases and J gave up 6 bases, with 16 bases separating them. The CDR3 sequence is CASSPRGGLDGYTF. The CDR3 bases are TGTGCCAGCAGTCCTAGAGGGGGGCTGGATGGCTACACCTTC.

V and J are TRBV3-1 and TRBJ2-3; possibly TRBD2 for D (5 bases). Per the germline V gene, CDR1 is LGHDT and CDR2 is YNNKEL (reference sequence). Trimming shortened V by 5 bases and J by 0 bases, and 15 bases separated the two germline ends. This CDR3 spans 16 amino acids. Written as DNA, the CDR3 is TGTGCCAGCAGCTCCCGGATGTGGACTAGCACAGATACGCAGTATTTT. Translated, it gives CASSSRMWTSTDTQYF.

CDR3 sequence reads: CASSSGQIEGTQYF. The CDR3 DNA sequence: TGCGCCAGCAGCTCAGGACAGATCGAGGGGACCCAGTACTTC. The chain recombines TRBV5-1 with TRBJ2-5, with TRBD1 as a possible D gene (6 bases). Trimming cost V 3 bases and J 7 bases, with 16 bases left between them. Per germline, CDR1 SGHRS and CDR2 YFSETQ. The CDR3 covers 14 residues.

This clonotype was observed a handful of times. V gene TRBV27 combines with J gene TRBJ2-3, with TRBD2 identical over 13 bases. Germline CDR1 is MNHEY and CDR2 is SMNVEV (reference sequence). The CDR3 is 15 residues long. The junction had 7 bases not matched to a gene; V was cut back by 7 bases and J by 6 bases. The DNA for the CDR3 is TGTGCCAGCACCCGACTAGCGGGGGGTATGGATACGCAGTATTTT. Encoded protein: CASTRLAGGMDTQYF.

On this clonotype: The junction departs from the called germline gene at one end, perhaps through a read error. The chain links TRBV14 to TRBJ2-3, with D possibly being TRBD2 (5 bases). The CDR3 spans 14 residues. Per the germline V gene, CDR1 is SGHDN and CDR2 is FVKESK. CDR3 amino acids: CAGSPKPAADTQYF. The CDR3 DNA follows: TGTGCCGGCAGCCCAAAGCCAGCGGCAGATACGCAGTATTTT.

This clonotype was picked up a small number of times. This rearrangement joins TRBV4-3 to TRBJ2-5; TRBD2 matches 9 bases. The CDR3 loop spans 16 amino acids. CDR1 and CDR2 (germline): LGHNA, YSLEER. The ends lost 1 base at V and 4 bases at J; junction bases unmatched: 7. The CDR3 spells CASSQGNSGGSETQYF. The CDR3 DNA sequence: TGCGCCAGCAGCCAAGGGAATAGCGGGGGTTCAGAGACCCAGTACTTC.

This clonotype has just a few counts. CDR3 DNA: TGCAGTGCTAGGTTCATAAATGAGCAGTTCTTC. Amino acids: CSARFINEQFF. The chain employs TRBV20-1 and TRBJ2-1; D gene ambiguous. Germline loops: CDR1 DFQATT, CDR2 SNEGSKA (reference sequence). The length of the CDR3 is 11 residues. V lost 3 bases and J lost 7, with 7 bases in between.

The rearrangement uses TRBV24-1 and TRBJ2-1; 11 bases map to TRBD2. The length of the CDR3 is 18 residues. The V segment lost 4 bases and the J segment 7 bases; nucleotides outside the gene matches: 14. Per germline, CDR1 KGHDR and CDR2 SFDVKD. The CDR3 reads CATSEGRVAGGPGNEQFF. In DNA, the CDR3 is TGTGCCACCAGTGAGGGGAGAGTAGCGGGGGGGCCTGGGAATGAGCAGTTCTTC.

This rearrangement joins TRBV7-9 to TRBJ2-1; D tentatively reads TRBD1 or TRBD2 (5 bases each). The CDR3 runs 11 residues. Trimming removed 6 bases at V and 10 bases at J, with 10 bases between. Looked up from germline, CDR1 is SEHNR and CDR2 is FQNEAQ (reference sequence). The CDR3 loop reads CASRLGEEQFF. The CDR3, as DNA: TGTGCCAGCAGACTAGGGGAAGAGCAGTTCTTC.

This chain joins TRBV10-3 and TRBJ2-5; D is possibly TRBD1 (6 bases). V was pared by 10 bases and J by 5 bases, with 17 bases between. The CDR3 is made up of 13 amino acids. CDR1 ENHRY and CDR2 SYGVKD come from the germline V gene. CDR3 nucleotide sequence: TGTGCCACAGGGGTCGAGGGTAAGGAGACCCAGTACTTC. Protein sequence: CATGVEGKETQYF.

This clonotype was detected only a few times. This chain uses TRBV29-1 with TRBJ2-1, with a tentative D call TRBD2 (6 bases). The CDR3 spans 14 residues. Germline assignment: CDR1 SQVTM and CDR2 ANQGSEA. V gave up 6 bases and J gave up 7 bases, with 19 bases separating them. The CDR3 nucleotides read TGCAGCGTCCGCGTCAGGGCCGCGGGAAATGAGCAGTTCTTC. Translated, it gives CSVRVRAAGNEQFF.

V usage is TRBV29-1 and J usage is TRBJ2-7, with no clear D. Trimming shortened V by 4 bases and J by 0 bases, and 7 bases separated the two germline ends. The CDR3 has 12 residues. Germline V CDR1 and CDR2: SQVTM, ANQGSEA. CDR3 nucleotide sequence: TGCAGCGTTGGAGATTACTCCTACGAGCAGTACTTC. This gives the protein CSVGDYSYEQYF.